This T cell receptor (beta chain) was documented in a study of blood T cell repertoires in COVID-19. Looking at the study overall: COVID-19 samples from acute and convalescent phases originated in the United States, Italy and Spain. Sample material is recorded as cDNA or gDNA derived from T cells, B-cell-depleted T cells, or PBMCs.

The CDR3 extends over 15 amino acids. The junction had 7 bases not matched to a gene; V was cut back by 6 bases and J by 4 bases. Per germline, CDR1 MNHEY and CDR2 SVGAGI. Using immunoSEQ multiplex PCR, the repertoire was profiled, and TCRdb retains in-frame clones only, with some absent. Of 250,000 to 350,000 clones in the sample, more than 85% are singletons; the top ten hold around 18%. The chain recombines TRBV6-5 with TRBJ1-5; 9 bases are shared with TRBD1. Sequenced: PBMCs or T cells enriched from blood (not recorded which). This TCR derives from a woman under 40 who had recovered from COVID-19. The CDR3 DNA reads TGTGCCAGCAGCCCATACGGGACAGGGAATCAGCCCCAGCATTTT. Translating gives CASSPYGTGNQPQHF.